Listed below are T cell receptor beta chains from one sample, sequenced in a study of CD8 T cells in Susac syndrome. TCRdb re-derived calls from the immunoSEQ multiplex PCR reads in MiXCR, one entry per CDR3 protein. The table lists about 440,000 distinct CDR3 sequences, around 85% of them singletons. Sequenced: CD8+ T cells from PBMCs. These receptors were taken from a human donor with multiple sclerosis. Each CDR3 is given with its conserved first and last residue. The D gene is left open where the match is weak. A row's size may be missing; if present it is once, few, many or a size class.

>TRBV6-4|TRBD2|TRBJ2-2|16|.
CASSDGWREDTGELFF
TGTGCCAGCAGTGACGGCTGGCGGGAGGACACCGGGGAGCTGTTTTTT
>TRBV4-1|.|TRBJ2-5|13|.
CASSQSRNLDQYF
TGCGCCAGCAGCCAATCCCGAAACCTGGACCAGTACTTC
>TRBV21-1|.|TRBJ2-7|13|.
CASREDRAGEQYF
TGTGCCAGCAGAGAAGACAGGGCGGGGGAGCAGTACTTC
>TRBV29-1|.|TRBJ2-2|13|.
CSVLKPNTGELFF
TGCAGCGTTCTAAAACCCAACACCGGGGAGCTGTTTTTT
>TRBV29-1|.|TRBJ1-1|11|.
CSVGDGSTAFF
TGCAGCGTTGGGGACGGGAGTACGGCTTTCTTT
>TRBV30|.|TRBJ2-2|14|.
CAWSVPHLTGELFF
TGTGCCTGGAGTGTACCCCATCTAACCGGGGAGCTGTTTTTT
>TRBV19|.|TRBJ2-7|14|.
CASSMGDKAYEQYF
TGTGCCAGTAGTATGGGTGACAAGGCCTACGAGCAGTACTTC
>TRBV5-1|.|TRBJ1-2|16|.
CASSPWSPGQNYGYTF
TGCGCCAGCAGCCCATGGAGTCCGGGGCAGAACTATGGCTACACCTTC
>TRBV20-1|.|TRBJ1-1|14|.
CSARDSGKNTEAFF
TGCAGTGCTAGAGATAGCGGGAAGAACACTGAAGCTTTCTTT
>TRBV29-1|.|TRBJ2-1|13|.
CSGDIRAGNEQFF
TGCAGCGGGGATATCAGGGCTGGTAATGAGCAGTTCTTC
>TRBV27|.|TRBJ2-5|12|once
CASMGGLETQYF
TGTGCCAGCATGGGGGGATTGGAGACCCAGTACTTC
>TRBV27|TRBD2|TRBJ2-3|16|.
CASSLLDGGSTDTQYF
TGTGCCAGCAGTTTATTGGACGGGGGGTCCACAGATACGCAGTATTTT
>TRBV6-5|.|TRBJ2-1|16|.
CASSSPDTYSYNEQFF
TGTGCCAGCAGTTCCCCCGATACTTACTCCTACAATGAGCAGTTCTTC
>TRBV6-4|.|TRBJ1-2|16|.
CASSDSFGGTFYGYTF
TGTGCCAGCAGTGACTCGTTCGGGGGCACTTTTTATGGCTACACCTTC
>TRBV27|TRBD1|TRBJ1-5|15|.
CASSLAAGGDQPQHF
TGTGCCAGCAGTTTAGCTGCAGGGGGCGATCAGCCCCAGCATTTT
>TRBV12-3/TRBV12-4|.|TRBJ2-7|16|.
CASSSSQGWGTYEQYF
TGTGCCAGCAGTTCGTCCCAGGGCTGGGGAACCTACGAGCAGTACTTC
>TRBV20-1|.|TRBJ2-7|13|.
CSARARGKYEQYF
TGCAGTGCTAGAGCGAGGGGCAAATACGAGCAGTACTTC
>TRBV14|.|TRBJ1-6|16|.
CASSQDWGAVNSPLHF
TGTGCCAGCAGCCAAGATTGGGGGGCTGTTAATTCACCCCTCCACTTT
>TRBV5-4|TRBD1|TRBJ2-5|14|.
CASSSDRGEETQYF
TGTGCCAGCAGCTCGGACAGGGGTGAAGAGACCCAGTACTTC
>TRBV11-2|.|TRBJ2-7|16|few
CASSLILGLAPYEQYF
TGTGCCAGCAGCTTAATATTGGGTCTAGCGCCCTACGAGCAGTACTTC
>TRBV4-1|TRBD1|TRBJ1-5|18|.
CASSQAIRRRGDRQPQHF
TGCGCCAGCAGCCAAGCTATACGGAGGCGCGGGGACAGGCAGCCCCAGCATTTT
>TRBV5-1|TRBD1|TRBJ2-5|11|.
CASQTGETQYF
TGCGCCAGCCAGACAGGGGAGACCCAGTACTTC
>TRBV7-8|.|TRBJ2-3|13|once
CASSSVSTDTQYF
TGTGCCAGCAGCTCCGTTAGCACAGATACGCAGTATTTT
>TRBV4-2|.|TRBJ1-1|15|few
CASSQDLPLNTEAFF
TGTGCCAGCAGCCAAGATCTGCCCTTGAACACTGAAGCTTTCTTT
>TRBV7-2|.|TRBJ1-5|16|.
CASSLTGELSNQPQHF
TGTGCCAGCAGCCTTACTGGGGAGCTTAGCAATCAGCCCCAGCATTTT
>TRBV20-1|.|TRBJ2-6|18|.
CSARGSGDPLSGANVLTF
TGCAGTGCTAGGGGATCGGGGGATCCCCTCTCTGGGGCCAACGTCCTGACTTTC
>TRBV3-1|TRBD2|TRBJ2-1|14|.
CASGLAGSYNEQFF
TGTGCCAGCGGCCTAGCGGGTTCCTACAATGAGCAGTTCTTC
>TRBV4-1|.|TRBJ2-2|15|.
CASSQVGQLRRELFF
TGCGCCAGCAGCCAAGTAGGTCAGCTTAGGAGGGAGCTGTTTTTT
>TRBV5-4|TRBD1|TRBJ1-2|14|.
CASSLAGTGDGYTF
TGTGCCAGCAGCTTGGCCGGGACAGGGGATGGCTACACCTTC
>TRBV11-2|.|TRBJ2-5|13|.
CASSLPNQETQYF
TGTGCCAGCAGTTTACCTAACCAAGAGACCCAGTACTTC
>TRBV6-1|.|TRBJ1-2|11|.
CACSEGLGKAF
TGTGCCTGCAGTGAAGGATTGGGCAAAGCCTTC
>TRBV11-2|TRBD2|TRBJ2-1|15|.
CASSPIAGTAHEQFF
TGTGCCAGCAGCCCCATAGCGGGAACTGCCCATGAGCAGTTCTTC
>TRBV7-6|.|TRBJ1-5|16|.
CASSLGGHLRNQPQHF
TGTGCCAGCAGCTTAGGGGGACACTTAAGGAATCAGCCCCAGCATTTT
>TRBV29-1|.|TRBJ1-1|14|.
CSVEWRGGSGEAFF
TGCAGCGTTGAATGGCGGGGCGGTAGTGGTGAAGCTTTCTTT
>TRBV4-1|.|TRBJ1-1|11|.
CASSRDTEAFF
TGTGCCAGCAGTCGGGACACTGAAGCTTTCTTT
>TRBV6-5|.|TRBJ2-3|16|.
CASSSSTGVGADTQYF
.
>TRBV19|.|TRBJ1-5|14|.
CASSMGWDNQPQHF
TGTGCCAGTAGTATGGGCTGGGATAATCAGCCCCAGCATTTT
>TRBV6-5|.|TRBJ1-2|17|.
CASSYYRTRDGNYGYTF
TGTGCCAGCAGTTACTATCGAACACGGGACGGCAACTATGGCTACACCTTC
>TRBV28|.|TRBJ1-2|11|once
CTSSYSYGYTF
TGTACCAGCAGTTATAGCTATGGCTACACCTTC
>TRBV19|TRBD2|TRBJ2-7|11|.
CASMGGREQYF
TGTGCCAGTATGGGAGGGCGCGAGCAGTACTTC
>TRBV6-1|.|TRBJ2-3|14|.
CASYSGPSTDTQYF
TGTGCCAGCTATTCTGGCCCCAGCACAGATACGCAGTATTTT
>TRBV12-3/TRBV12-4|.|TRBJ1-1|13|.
CASSLGWGDEAFF
TGTGCCAGCAGTTTAGGTTGGGGGGATGAAGCTTTCTTT
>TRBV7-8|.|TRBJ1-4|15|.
CASSLAGSTNEKLFF
TGTGCCAGCAGCTTAGCAGGGTCAACTAATGAAAAACTGTTTTTT
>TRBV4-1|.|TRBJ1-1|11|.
CASSSHLETFF
TGCGCCAGCAGCTCTCACCTGGAAACTTTCTTT
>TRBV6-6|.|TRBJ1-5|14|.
CASTPGVGNQPQHF
TGTGCCAGCACTCCCGGGGTTGGCAATCAGCCCCAGCATTTT
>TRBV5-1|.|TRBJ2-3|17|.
CASSLNVGSPSTDTQYF
TGCGCCAGCAGCTTGAATGTCGGCTCTCCTAGCACAGATACGCAGTATTTT
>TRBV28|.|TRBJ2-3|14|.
CASSPPGPSDTQYF
TGTGCCAGCAGCCCACCCGGGCCGTCGGATACGCAGTATTTT
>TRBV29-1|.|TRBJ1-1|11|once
CSGTSNTEAFF
TGCAGCGGGACCAGTAACACTGAAGCTTTCTTT
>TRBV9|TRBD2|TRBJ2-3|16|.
CASSVEGAGAEDTQYF
TGTGCCAGCAGCGTAGAAGGAGCGGGGGCGGAAGATACGCAGTATTTT